One sample yielded the 2 T cell receptor beta chains listed below, sequenced in a study of response to subunit inactivated influenza vaccine. TCRdb re-called the RT-PCR reads through MiXCR, storing one row per CDR3 protein. The sample holds 530,000 or so distinct CDR3 sequences, 12% seen once. The starting material was PBMCs from blood, obtained on the day of vaccination. Every receptor here comes from a man aged 45-65 years who received an inactivated influenza vaccine.

There are a few counts of this clonotype. The J gene is TRBJ2-3, the V gene TRBV20-1; D remains unclear. Germline V lookup: CDR1 DFQATT, CDR2 SNEGSKA (reference sequence). CDR3 length: 14 residues. With 1 base removed from V and 6 bases from J, the gap between germline ends came to 14 bases. CDR3 loop: CSARVFGSGDTQYF. In nucleotides, the CDR3 is TGCAGTGCTAGAGTGTTCGGATCGGGCGATACGCAGTATTTT.

This clonotype has a handful of counts. This chain connects TRBV7-2 to TRBJ1-1; TRBD1 is a possible D gene (6 bases). Germline values: CDR1 SGHTA, CDR2 FQGNSA. This CDR3 comprises 14 residues. Deletions cut 1 base from V and 5 bases from J, with 11 bases between. The CDR3 loop is CASSLDRARTEAFF. CDR3 DNA sequence: TGTGCCAGCAGCTTAGACAGGGCGAGGACTGAAGCTTTCTTT.